This T cell receptor beta chain was identified during a study of OX40 agonist ivuxolimab in advanced cancers. Study-level background: At doses from 0.01 to 10 mg/kg, patients were given intravenous ivuxolimab every 2 weeks. Study findings and constraints: Expanded clones belonging to CD8+ T cells outnumbered, on average, those of CD4+.

Comment on this clone: Its antigen is unknown.

TCRdb's copy holds only in-frame clones and misses some; the assay was immunoSEQ multiplex PCR. The top ten clones hold 0.25% to 0.3% of a sample with about 110,000 clones, roughly nine tenths of them seen once. CDR1 and CDR2 (germline): MDHEN, SYDVKM. V lost 3 bases and J lost 8, with 7 bases in between. The CDR3 is 12 residues long. The chain couples TRBV28 to TRBJ2-2; D gene ambiguous. Sequenced material: CD4+ or CD8+ T cells sorted from blood, taken in a trial of the OX40 agonist ivuxolimab. The TCR sequence derives from an adult with an advanced solid tumor such as melanoma, head and neck, liver or kidney cancer. As DNA, the CDR3 is TGTGCCAGCAGTTTCAAGAAAGGGGAGCTGTTTTTT. It translates to CASSFKKGELFF.